The 5 T cell receptor beta chains listed next were all sequenced from one sample in a study of identical twins. TCRdb independently ran MiXCR on the 5' RACE reads; one entry per CDR3 protein. The table lists roughly 770,000 distinct CDR3 sequences, roughly 18% of them singletons. This same sample was also part of a study on T cells expressing NK-cell markers.

The sample taken for sequencing was PBMCs. Source of these receptors: a woman in her late teens or twenties in good health.

The CDR3, as DNA: TGCAGCGTGGCTCCGGGACAGGGAGAAACCGGGGAGCTGTTTTTT. This gives the protein CSVAPGQGETGELFF. The rearrangement uses TRBV29-1 and TRBJ2-2; TRBD1 agrees at 9 bases. The CDR3 sequence is 15 residues long. V shed 6 bases and J 5 bases; nucleotides not matched to a gene: 10. Germline V gene sequence: CDR1 SQVTM, CDR2 ANQGSEA.

The J gene is TRBJ2-1, the V gene TRBV5-6, with D tentatively TRBD1 or TRBD2 (5 bases each). Trimming took 2 bases from V and 7 from J, leaving 10 bases between them. The CDR3 runs 13 residues. Germline V gene data show CDR1 as SGHDT and CDR2 as YYEEEE. The CDR3 spells CASSFGTENEQFF. In DNA form, the CDR3 reads TGTGCCAGCAGCTTTGGGACGGAAAATGAGCAGTTCTTC.

There are a few counts of this clonotype. The rearrangement links TRBV5-1 to TRBJ2-1, with D uncertain. Trimming took 3 bases from V and 7 from J, leaving 14 bases between them. The CDR3 has 14 amino acids. The germline V gene encodes CDR1 SGHRS and CDR2 YFSETQ. The CDR3 spells CASSSGHPGNEQFF. For the CDR3, the DNA is TGCGCCAGCAGCTCAGGTCATCCGGGTAATGAGCAGTTCTTC.

This clonotype has a handful of counts. The chain employs TRBV12-5 and TRBJ2-1, with a weak D call TRBD2 (6 bases). Germline-derived CDR1 and CDR2 are LGHNT and FRNRAP. V lost 6 bases, J lost 0 bases, and 9 bases lay in between. The CDR3 contains 14 residues. The CDR3, as DNA: TGTGCTAGTGGGGAGGGAAGCTCCTACAATGAGCAGTTCTTC. Translation gives CASGEGSSYNEQFF.

This chain connects TRBV9 to TRBJ2-7; 8 nucleotides align to TRBD2. J lost 2 bases, V lost 7 bases, and 11 bases had no gene match. The CDR3 loop spans 15 amino acids. Germline CDR1 reads SGDLS; CDR2 reads YYNGEE. CDR3 region: CASGEPSGPPYEQYF. The CDR3 DNA reads TGTGCCAGCGGAGAACCTAGCGGGCCACCCTACGAGCAGTACTTC.